Listed here are 8 T cell receptor beta chains from one sample, sequenced in a study of T-cell reconstitution after alpha-beta-depleted transplantation in children. Unique molecular identifiers were used to barcode this TCRbeta library. TCRdb called the PCR reads again in MiXCR, with one record for every CDR3 protein. The sample consists of around 94,000 distinct CDR3 sequences, about 6% of them appearing once. The specimen was PBMCs, mostly from graft donor cells, collected 60 days after TCRalphabeta/CD19-depleted stem cell transplant. All receptors derive from a female patient aged 2 to 10 who had a stem cell transplant for Fanconi anemia, so the T cells may come from the graft donor.

This clonotype was counted at least ten times. The gene calls are TRBV29-1 and TRBJ2-5; D unresolved. Germline V gene data show CDR1 as SQVTM and CDR2 as ANQGSEA. This CDR3 is built from 15 residues. V shed 5 bases and J shed 1 base, with 17 bases lying between them. The CDR3 region has the DNA TGCAGCGTTTCTTTGTCCATTAGGGCCCAAGAGACCCAGTACTTC. Its translation is CSVSLSIRAQETQYF.

This clonotype came up many times. The chain links TRBV4-2 to TRBJ2-5; D not certain. CDR3 length: 13 residues. Trimming shortened V by 1 base and J by 5 bases, and 8 bases separated the two germline ends. The germline V gene has CDR1 LGHNA and CDR2 YNFKEQ. The DNA for the CDR3 is TGTGCCAGCAGCCAAGCCCCAAGGGAGACCCAGTACTTC. Its protein is CASSQAPRETQYF.

Comments on this clonotype: A single base separates this from a much larger clone, so it may be a read error. The rearrangement joins TRBV29-1 to TRBJ1-1, with a weak D call TRBD1 (5 bases). This CDR3 has 13 amino acids. Germline CDR1 reads SQVTM; CDR2 reads ANQGSEA. The CDR3 loop reads CSAEFLGRTEAFF. CDR3 nucleotides: TGCAGCGCTGAATTTCTGGGACGCACTGAAGCTTTCTTT.

This clonotype was counted at least ten times. The CDR3 is CASSPNRGLDNEQFF. The CDR3, as DNA: TGTGCCAGCTCACCAAACAGGGGGTTAGACAATGAGCAGTTCTTC. This rearrangement joins TRBV18 to TRBJ2-1; 8 bases map to TRBD1. The CDR3 has 15 residues. Per germline, CDR1 KGHSH and CDR2 LQKENI. V lost 2 bases, J lost 5 bases, and 5 bases stayed unmatched.

This clonotype was counted at least ten times. V and J are TRBV7-3 and TRBJ2-2; D may match TRBD1 or TRBD2 (5 bases each). Between the trimmed V and J ends, which lost 5 bases and 8 bases, there was a span of 9 bases. This CDR3 has 12 residues. From germline, CDR1 is SGHTA and CDR2 FQGTGA. This CDR3 reads CASSGTAGELFF. The CDR3 DNA is TGTGCCAGCAGCGGGACCGCGGGGGAGCTGTTTTTT.

In its sample, this clonotype was seen many times. V usage is TRBV12-3 or TRBV12-4 and J usage is TRBJ2-2; 8 bases fit TRBD2. V lost 3 bases and J lost 3; bases outside the gene matches: 9. The CDR3 has 17 residues. The CDR3 protein is CASSFGLRGRHTGELFF. The CDR3 bases are TGTGCCAGCAGTTTTGGGCTTCGCGGGAGGCACACCGGGGAGCTGTTTTTT.

At least ten counts were recorded for this clonotype. The V and J genes are TRBV27 and TRBJ2-5, with 9 bases matching TRBD2. V was clipped by 7 bases and J by 6 bases; unmatched bases: 18. The germline CDR1 and CDR2 sequences are MNHEY and SMNVEV (reference sequence). This CDR3 is built from 17 residues. The CDR3 spells CASKSFGREGRKQTQYF. CDR3 nucleotides: TGTGCCAGCAAATCCTTCGGGCGGGAGGGCCGGAAGCAGACCCAGTACTTC.

This clonotype was seen repeatedly, ten times or more. The gene calls are TRBV12-3 or TRBV12-4 and TRBJ1-1, with 9 bases lining up with TRBD1. CDR3 length equals 16 residues. V lost 6 bases, J lost 2 bases, and 10 bases stayed unmatched. CDR3 sequence reads: CASRSGTGMGNTEAFF. The CDR3 DNA follows: TGTGCCAGCAGATCCGGGACAGGGATGGGTAACACTGAAGCTTTCTTT.